This note documents a single T cell receptor beta chain sequence. These data belong to a study of ipilimumab plus nivolumab after autologous stem cell transplantation. Study as a whole: DLBCL patients had primary refractory or relapsed disease.

Ipilimumab, 1 mg/kg, started 14 to 28 days after autologous transplant. Through week 26, nivolumab 3 mg/kg IV was given weeks 1, 4, 7, 10, then biweekly. Assay used: immunoSEQ multiplex PCR; TCRdb lists only in-frame clones, some missing. The sample shows about 17,000 clones, approximately 80% of them seen only once. CDR3 length: 15 amino acids. V was shortened by 7 bases and J by 0 bases, with 15 bases between the two germline ends. The germline gives CDR1 MNHEY, CDR2 SVGAGI. This chain connects TRBV6-5 to TRBJ1-1; perhaps TRBD1 as D (5 bases). Source: PBMCs, taken in a trial of ipilimumab plus nivolumab as post-transplant consolidation. The receptor comes from a male donor with diffuse large B-cell lymphoma. The CDR3 is CASTREGRMNTEAFF. In nucleotides, the CDR3 is TGTGCCAGCACCCGAGAGGGGAGGATGAACACTGAAGCTTTCTTT.